This T cell receptor beta chain was recovered during a study of OX40 agonist ivuxolimab in advanced cancers. Clones were read by immunoSEQ multiplex PCR, and TCRdb kept only the in-frame ones, dropping some. The sample lists around 35,000 clones, more than 85% occurring once. Sampling times: baseline, cycle 4 day 1, cycle 7 day 1. V lost 0 bases and J lost 8, with 13 bases in between. The CDR3 covers 13 residues. Per the germline V gene, CDR1 is SQVTM and CDR2 is ANQGSEA. The receptor was derived from an adult with an advanced solid tumor such as melanoma, head and neck, liver or kidney cancer. The input for sequencing was CD4+ or CD8+ T cells sorted from blood, taken in a trial of the OX40 agonist ivuxolimab. The chain has TRBV29-1 and TRBJ1-2; D gene uncertain. This CDR3 reads CSVEDPSFRGYTF. In DNA form, the CDR3 reads TGCAGCGTTGAAGATCCAAGCTTTCGAGGCTACACCTTC.